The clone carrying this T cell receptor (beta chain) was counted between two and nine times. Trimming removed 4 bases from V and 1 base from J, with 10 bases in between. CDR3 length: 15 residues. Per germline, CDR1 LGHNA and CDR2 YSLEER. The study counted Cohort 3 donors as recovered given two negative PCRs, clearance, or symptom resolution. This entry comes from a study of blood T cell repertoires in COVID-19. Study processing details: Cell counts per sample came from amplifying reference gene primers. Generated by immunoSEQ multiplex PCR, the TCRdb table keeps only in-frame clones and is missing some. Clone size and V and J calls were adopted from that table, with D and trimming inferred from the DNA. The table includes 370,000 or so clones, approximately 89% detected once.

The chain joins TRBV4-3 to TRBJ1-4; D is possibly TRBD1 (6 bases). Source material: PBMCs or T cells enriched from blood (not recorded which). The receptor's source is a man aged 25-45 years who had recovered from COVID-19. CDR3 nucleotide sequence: TGCGCCAGCAGCCCTGACAGGAGAACTAATGAAAAACTGTTTTTT. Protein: CASSPDRRTNEKLFF.